This T cell receptor (beta chain) originates from a study of shared clonotypes between healthy human individuals. Germline V gene lookup returns CDR1 LNHNV and CDR2 YYDKDF (reference sequence). V shed 0 bases and J shed 0 bases, with 18 bases lying between them. The CDR3 length is 18 residues. Profiling relied on immunoSEQ multiplex PCR, and the TCRdb table lists in-frame clones only, not all of them. The sample lists 2 million to 2.5 million clones, 85% to 95% occurring once. The sequencing input was naive CD4+ T cells from PBMCs. The subset denotes: CD45RA+ positively selected. The chain employs TRBV15 and TRBJ2-7; D is perhaps TRBD1 (7 bases). This TCR was recovered from a man younger than 30 in good health. Some clones in this sample may be carry-over from other donors' samples. The CDR3 protein is CATSRDAGGSPGSYEQYF. The CDR3 region has the DNA TGTGCCACCAGCAGAGATGCAGGGGGGTCCCCTGGCTCCTACGAGCAGTACTTC.